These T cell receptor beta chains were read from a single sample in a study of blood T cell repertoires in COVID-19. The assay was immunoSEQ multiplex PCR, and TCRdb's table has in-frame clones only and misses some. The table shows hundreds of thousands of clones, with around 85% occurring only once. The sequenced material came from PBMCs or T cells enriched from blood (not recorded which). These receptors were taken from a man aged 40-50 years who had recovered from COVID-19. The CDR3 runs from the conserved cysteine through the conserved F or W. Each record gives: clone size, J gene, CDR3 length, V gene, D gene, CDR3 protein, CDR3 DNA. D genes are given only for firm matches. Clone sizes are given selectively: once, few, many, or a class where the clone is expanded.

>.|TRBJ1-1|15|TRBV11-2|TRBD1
CASSPRDRGNTEAFF
TGTGCCAGCAGCCCGCGGGACAGGGGTAACACTGAAGCTTTCTTT
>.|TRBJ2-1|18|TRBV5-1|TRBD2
CASSLTLAGGESYNEQFF
TGCGCCAGCAGCTTGACGCTAGCGGGAGGCGAATCCTACAATGAGCAGTTCTTC
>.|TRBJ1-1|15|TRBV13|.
CASSPRQDRNTEAFF
TGTGCCAGCAGCCCAAGACAGGACCGCAACACTGAAGCTTTCTTT
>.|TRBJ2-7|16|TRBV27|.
CASPQVSLEAPDEQYF
TGTGCCAGTCCACAGGTAAGTCTAGAGGCCCCCGACGAGCAGTACTTC
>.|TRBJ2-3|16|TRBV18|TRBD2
CASSLIDSGRGNTQYF
TGTGCCAGCTCATTGATAGATAGCGGGAGAGGAAATACGCAGTATTTT
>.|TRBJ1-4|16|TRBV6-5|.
CASSYSRTTTNEKLFF
TGTGCCAGCAGTTACTCCAGAACAACAACTAATGAAAAACTGTTTTTT
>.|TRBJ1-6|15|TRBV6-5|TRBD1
CASSYSTGVNSPLHF
TGTGCCAGCAGTTACTCTACAGGGGTGAATTCACCCCTCCACTTT
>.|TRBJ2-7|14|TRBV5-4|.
CASSLVVSGNEQYF
TGTGCCAGCAGCTTGGTTGTATCGGGGAACGAGCAGTACTTC
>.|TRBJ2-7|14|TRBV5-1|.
CASRSTVSSYEQYF
TGCGCCAGCAGATCTACAGTAAGCTCCTACGAGCAGTACTTC
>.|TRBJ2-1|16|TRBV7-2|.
CASSLGDTRSYNEQFF
TGTGCCAGCAGCTTAGGCGACACCCGTTCCTACAATGAGCAGTTCTTC
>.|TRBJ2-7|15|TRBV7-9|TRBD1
CASSATETGTYEQYF
TGTGCCAGCAGCGCGACGGAGACAGGGACGTACGAGCAGTACTTC
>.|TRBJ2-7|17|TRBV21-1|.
CASSKAKLAGPSYEQYF
TGTGCCAGCAGCAAAGCAAAACTAGCGGGACCCTCCTACGAGCAGTACTTC
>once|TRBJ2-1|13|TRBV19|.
CASRLGGPGEQFF
TGTGCCAGTAGGTTGGGGGGTCCGGGTGAGCAGTTCTTC
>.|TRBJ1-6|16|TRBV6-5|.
CASSSPRTDNPFSLHF
TGTGCCAGCAGTTCCCCCCGGACAGATAATCCGTTCTCCCTCCACTTT
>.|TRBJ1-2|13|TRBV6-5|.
CASSYDTNYGYTF
TGTGCCAGCAGTTACGACACTAACTATGGCTACACCTTC
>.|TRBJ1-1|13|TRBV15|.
CATSRGTFAEAFF
TGTGCCACCAGCAGAGGGACTTTCGCTGAAGCTTTCTTT
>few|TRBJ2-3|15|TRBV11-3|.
CASSIQGLVGDTQYF
TGTGCCAGCAGCATACAGGGCCTTGTGGGGGATACGCAGTATTTT